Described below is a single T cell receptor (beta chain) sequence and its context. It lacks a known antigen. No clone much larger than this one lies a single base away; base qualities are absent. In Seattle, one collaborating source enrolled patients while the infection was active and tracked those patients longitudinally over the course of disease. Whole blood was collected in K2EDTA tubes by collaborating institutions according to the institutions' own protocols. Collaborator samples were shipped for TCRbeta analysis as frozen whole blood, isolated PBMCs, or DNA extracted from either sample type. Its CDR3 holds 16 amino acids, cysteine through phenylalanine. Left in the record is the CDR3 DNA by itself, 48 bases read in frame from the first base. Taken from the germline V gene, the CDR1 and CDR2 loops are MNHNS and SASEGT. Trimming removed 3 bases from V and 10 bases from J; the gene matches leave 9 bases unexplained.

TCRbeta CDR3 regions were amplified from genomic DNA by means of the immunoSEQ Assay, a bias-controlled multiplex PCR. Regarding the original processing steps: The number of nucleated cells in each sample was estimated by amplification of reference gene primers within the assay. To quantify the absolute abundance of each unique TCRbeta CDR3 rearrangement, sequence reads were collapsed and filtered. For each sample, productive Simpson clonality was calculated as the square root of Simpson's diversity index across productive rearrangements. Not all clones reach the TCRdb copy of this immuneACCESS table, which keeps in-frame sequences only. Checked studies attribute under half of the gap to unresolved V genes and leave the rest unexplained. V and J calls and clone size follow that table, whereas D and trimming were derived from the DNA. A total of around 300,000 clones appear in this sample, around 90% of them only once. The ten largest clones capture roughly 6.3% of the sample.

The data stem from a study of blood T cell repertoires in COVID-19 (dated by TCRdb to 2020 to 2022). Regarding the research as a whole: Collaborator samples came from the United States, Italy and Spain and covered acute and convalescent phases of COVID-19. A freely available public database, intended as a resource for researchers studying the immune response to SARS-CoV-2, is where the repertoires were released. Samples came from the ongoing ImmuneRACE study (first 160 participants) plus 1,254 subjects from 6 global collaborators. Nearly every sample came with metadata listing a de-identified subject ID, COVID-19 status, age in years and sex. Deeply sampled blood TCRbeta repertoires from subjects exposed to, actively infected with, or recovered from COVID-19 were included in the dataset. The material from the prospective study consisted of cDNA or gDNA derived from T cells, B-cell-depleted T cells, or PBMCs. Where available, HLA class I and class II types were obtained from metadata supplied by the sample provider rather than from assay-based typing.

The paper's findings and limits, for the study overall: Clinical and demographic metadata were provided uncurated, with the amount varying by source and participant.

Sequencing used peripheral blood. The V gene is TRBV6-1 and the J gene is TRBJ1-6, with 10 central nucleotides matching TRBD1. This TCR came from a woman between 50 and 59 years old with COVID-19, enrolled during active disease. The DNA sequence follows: TGTGCCAGCAGTGAGCAGGAGGACAGGGGGTGGTCACCCCTCCACTTT. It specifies CASSEQEDRGWSPLHF.